Presented here are 27 T cell receptor beta chains from one specimen sequenced in a study of cytomegalovirus exposure and HLA in healthy donors (dated by TCRdb to about 2017). Libraries were prepared through the immunoSEQ multiplex PCR assay. For the multiplex PCR, a mixture combining 60 forward primers for TCR Vbeta segments and 13 reverse primers for TCR Jbeta segments was used. TCRdb's version of the immuneACCESS table is confined to in-frame rearrangements and falls short of the full clone set. An unresolved V gene accounts for under half of the shortfall where checked; the remainder is of unknown origin. The sample's records list 74,000 or so clones. The ten largest clones take up approximately 1.5% of the sample. The sample taken for sequencing was PBMCs. These receptors were taken from a woman between 55 and 75 years old in good health and CMV-seronegative.

The chain combines TRBV6-5 with TRBJ2-3; D is unresolved. Trimming pared 9 bases from V and 6 bases from J, leaving 10 bases between. CDR3 length: 11 residues. Germline-derived CDR1 and CDR2 are MNHEY and SVGAGI. The chain's CDR3 is CASLHGDTQYF. The CDR3 coding sequence is TGTGCCAGTCTCCACGGGGATACGCAGTATTTT.

The chain employs TRBV23-1 and TRBJ2-7, with 10 bases matching TRBD1. TRBV23-1 is identified as an open reading frame with a role that is uncertain. Trimming at V came to 0 bases and at J to 7 bases, leaving 3 bases not matched to a gene. The CDR3 extends over 14 amino acids. The CDR3 sequence: CASSQSGQGPEQYF. The CDR3 coding sequence is TGCGCCAGCAGTCAATCGGGACAGGGGCCAGAGCAGTACTTC.

The rearrangement uses TRBV11-3 and TRBJ2-7; TRBD1 matches at 7 bases. There are 13 residues in the CDR3. Per the germline V gene, CDR1 is SGHNT and CDR2 is YENEEA. V was pared by 3 bases and J by 6 bases, with 5 bases of the junction left unmatched. CDR3 loop: CASSFDRESEQYF. CDR3 DNA: TGTGCCAGCAGCTTCGACAGGGAAAGCGAGCAGTACTTC. Full variable domain (missing parts from reference TRBV11-3 and TRBJ2-7): EAGVVQSPRYKIIEKKQPVAFWCNPISGHNTLYWYLQNLGQGPELLIRYENEEAVDDSQLPKDRFSAERLKGVDSTLKIQPAELGDSAVYLCASSFDRESEQYFGPGTRLTVT.

This sequence joins TRBV11-1 and TRBJ2-3, with 8 bases lining up with TRBD1. This CDR3 region has 14 residues. CDR1 SGHAT and CDR2 FQDESV come from the germline V gene (reference sequence). V gave up 7 bases and J gave up 5 bases; unmatched junction bases: 8. The chain's CDR3 is CASNPGQAEDTQYF. Written as DNA, the CDR3 is TGTGCCAGCAACCCGGGACAGGCGGAAGATACGCAGTATTTT.

V usage is TRBV10-2 and J usage is TRBJ2-1; 11 bases are shared with TRBD2. CDR3 size: 18 residues. V lost 7 bases, J lost 7 bases, and 18 bases stayed unmatched. Germline CDR1 reads WSHSY; CDR2 reads SAAADI. The CDR3 region is CASTAAQQTSGSGNEQFF. The CDR3 DNA follows: TGCGCCAGCACCGCCGCCCAACAAACTAGCGGGAGCGGGAATGAGCAGTTCTTC.

The V call is TRBV9, the J call TRBJ2-5, with D perhaps TRBD1 (5 bases). With 0 bases removed from V and 2 bases from J, the gap between germline ends came to 11 bases. Germline V gives CDR1 SGDLS, CDR2 YYNGEE. The CDR3 has 15 residues. CDR3 bases: TGTGCCAGCAGCGTAGAAGGGGTCAGACAAGAGACCCAGTACTTC. Protein: CASSVEGVRQETQYF.

The chain carries TRBV28 and TRBJ1-2, with D hard to call. Germline-derived CDR1 and CDR2 are MDHEN and SYDVKM. V was clipped by 4 bases and J by 2 bases, with 8 bases between them. This CDR3 is built from 13 residues. In nucleotides, the CDR3 is TGTGCCAGCAGTTGGGCCCGGAACTATGGCTACACCTTC. Translation gives CASSWARNYGYTF.

The chain has TRBV11-1 and TRBJ1-5, with D possibly being TRBD1 (6 bases). Germline CDR1 reads SGHAT; CDR2 reads FQDESV (reference sequence). Trimming shortened V by 0 bases and J by 5 bases, and 23 bases separated the two germline ends. The CDR3 covers 19 residues. The chain's CDR3 is CASSLAGFGKGQIYQPQHF. As DNA, the CDR3 is TGTGCCAGCAGCTTAGCGGGTTTTGGGAAGGGACAAATTTATCAGCCCCAGCATTTT.

V usage is TRBV28 and J usage is TRBJ2-5; TRBD1 aligns across 9 bases. Germline trimming cut 8 bases from V and 6 bases from J; bases unmatched to any gene: 7. The germline V gene has CDR1 MDHEN and CDR2 SYDVKM. The CDR3 is 13 amino acids. DNA of the CDR3: TGTGCCAGCCAGGGACAGGGAGGGAAGACCCAGTACTTC. This translates into CASQGQGGKTQYF.

V and J are TRBV19 and TRBJ2-3, with a weak D call TRBD2 (6 bases). V was pared by 1 base and J by 4 bases, with 9 bases between. The germline V gene has CDR1 LNHDA and CDR2 SQIVND (reference sequence). The CDR3 loop spans 14 amino acids. The CDR3 sequence: CASSIGRDSDTQYF. In DNA, the CDR3 is TGTGCCAGTAGTATAGGGCGGGATTCAGATACGCAGTATTTT.

The chain uses TRBV10-3 and TRBJ1-1; possible D gene TRBD1, 6 bases. The length of the CDR3 is 11 residues. Germline loops: CDR1 ENHRY, CDR2 SYGVKD. V lost 8 bases and J 7 bases, leaving 11 bases between the germline ends. The CDR3 is CAIQGMDEAFF. CDR3 coding DNA: TGTGCCATCCAGGGGATGGATGAAGCTTTCTTT.

The V call is TRBV13, the J call TRBJ2-7; TRBD1 is a possible D gene (6 bases). The CDR3 totals 14 residues. With 0 bases removed from V and 3 bases from J, the gap between germline ends came to 9 bases. Germline CDR1 is PRHDT and CDR2 is FYEKMQ (reference sequence). CDR3 coding DNA: TGTGCCAGCAGCTTAGGGCAGGGGTTCTACGAGCAGTACTTC. This codes for CASSLGQGFYEQYF.

The chain carries TRBV5-1 and TRBJ2-6, with D perhaps matching TRBD2 (5 bases). Germline V CDR1 and CDR2: SGHRS, YFSETQ. The CDR3 consists of 16 residues. Between the trimmed V and J ends, which lost 1 base and 2 bases, there was a span of 10 bases. The chain's CDR3 is CASSLSSRAGANVLTF. The CDR3 bases are TGCGCCAGCAGCTTGTCCTCGAGGGCTGGGGCCAACGTCCTGACTTTC.

This CDR3 is CASTDEQCEQYF. CDR3 DNA sequence: TGTGCCAGCACCGATGAACAATGCGAGCAGTACTTC. The rearrangement links TRBV21-1 to TRBJ2-7; the table's TRBD1 call for D was not verified on the DNA. TRBV21-1 is a pseudogene. The CDR3 has 12 residues.

V usage is TRBV27 and J usage is TRBJ1-1, with D perhaps matching TRBD1 (6 bases). Per germline, CDR1 MNHEY and CDR2 SMNVEV (reference sequence). The CDR3 runs to 14 residues. V was pared by 5 bases and J by 0 bases, with 10 bases between. In DNA form, the CDR3 reads TGTGCCAGCAGTCCCGGGGGGCTGAACACTGAAGCTTTCTTT. Residues: CASSPGGLNTEAFF.

J is TRBJ1-5 and V is TRBV27; TRBD1 agrees at 7 bases. V shed 4 bases and J 3 bases; nucleotides not matched to a gene: 3. Germline CDR1 is MNHEY and CDR2 is SMNVEV (reference sequence). The CDR3 covers 14 residues. The CDR3 reads CASSSDRFNQPQHF. The CDR3 DNA follows: TGTGCCAGCAGTTCGGACAGGTTCAATCAGCCCCAGCATTTT.

The genes are TRBV6-1 and TRBJ2-5; TRBD1 matches 9 bases. This CDR3 region has 14 residues. V gave up 1 base and J gave up 11 bases; unmatched junction bases: 8. Germline CDR1 and CDR2: MNHNS and SASEGT. CDR3 DNA: TGTGCCAGCAGTGAAGGGGACAGGGTAGCAGAGCAGTACTTC. Translating it yields CASSEGDRVAEQYF.

CDR3 DNA sequence: TGTGCCAGCAATCAGAACGACATCGAGACAGATACGCAGTATTTT. It encodes CASNQNDIETDTQYF. The chain combines TRBV2 with TRBJ2-3; D is unclear. V lost 7 bases, J lost 3 bases, and 17 bases lay in between. CDR1 SNHLY and CDR2 FYNNEI come from the germline V gene. CDR3 length equals 15 residues. Supplemented by reference TRBV2 and TRBJ2-3, the full variable domain reads EPEVTQTPSHQVTQMGQEVILRCVPISNHLYFYWYRQILGQKVEFLVSFYNNEISEKSEIFDDQFSVERPDGSNFTLKIRSTKLEDSAMYFCASNQNDIETDTQYFGPGTRLTVL.

The V and J genes are TRBV28 and TRBJ1-1, with TRBD1 identical over 10 bases. The CDR3 consists of 18 residues. CDR1 and CDR2 from the germline V gene are MDHEN and SYDVKM. The trim removed 4 bases at V and 0 bases at J, leaving 11 bases unmatched. CDR3 region: CASSSDRGLSRMNTEAFF. The CDR3 DNA follows: TGTGCCAGCAGTTCCGACAGGGGGCTGAGCCGAATGAACACTGAAGCTTTCTTT.

CDR3 nucleotide sequence: TGTGCCAGCAGCCTGACTAGTGACGAGCAGTACTTC. Its translation is CASSLTSDEQYF. This chain links TRBV28 with TRBJ2-7, with a possible D match to TRBD2 (6 bases). The germline CDR1 and CDR2 sequences are MDHEN and SYDVKM. The CDR3 has 12 residues. V lost 6 bases to trimming and J lost 5 bases, with 11 bases between them.

A word on this clone: This CDR3 is also generated by other DNA sequences in the sample. V gene TRBV6-1 combines with J gene TRBJ1-3; the D gene is possibly TRBD1 (6 bases). From germline, CDR1 is MNHNS and CDR2 SASEGT. The length of the CDR3 is 16 residues. The V and J ends lost 4 bases and 2 bases respectively, with 15 bases between them. The CDR3 nucleotides read TGTGCCAGCAGTGCATCACAGGGTTATACTGGAAACACCATATATTTT. Translating it yields CASSASQGYTGNTIYF.

The gene calls are TRBV4-3 and TRBJ2-7; a weak D match, TRBD2 (6 bases). This CDR3 comprises 13 residues. Trimming pared 4 bases from V and 7 bases from J, leaving 14 bases between. Germline CDR1 and CDR2: LGHNA and YSLEER. CDR3 coding DNA: TGCGCCAGCAGCCCGTCCTATAGCGGAGAGCAGTACTTC. Translated, it gives CASSPSYSGEQYF.

V usage is TRBV6-1 and J usage is TRBJ1-5, with D maybe TRBD1 (6 bases). The CDR3 length is 14 residues. The V gene lost 6 bases and the J gene lost 0 bases, with 9 bases spanning the gap. Germline V gene sequence: CDR1 MNHNS, CDR2 SASEGT. CDR3 sequence reads: CASRRGSSNQPQHF. CDR3 sequence (DNA): TGTGCCAGCAGAAGGGGGAGTAGCAATCAGCCCCAGCATTTT.

The DNA for the CDR3 is TGTGCCAGCAGCCCGGGGACAGGGGTCGACGAGCAGTACTTC. This encodes CASSPGTGVDEQYF. The chain joins TRBV11-3 to TRBJ2-7, with 10 bases identical to TRBD1. The CDR3 length is 14 residues. After removal of 5 bases from V and 5 bases from J, the junction contained 6 bases not matched to a gene. The germline CDR1 and CDR2 sequences are SGHNT and YENEEA.

This chain links TRBV10-1 with TRBJ2-7; 11 bases fit TRBD2. Germline V CDR1 and CDR2: WNHNN, SYGVQD (reference sequence). The CDR3 has 12 amino acids. V gave up 8 bases and J gave up 3 bases; unmatched junction bases: 0. Here the CDR3 DNA reads TGCGCCAGCGGACTAGCGGGCTACGAGCAGTACTTC. Its protein is CASGLAGYEQYF.

V is TRBV5-1 and J is TRBJ2-5; 7 positions agree with TRBD1. The J call is doubtful: the DNA matches TRBJ2-7 better. Germline V gene data show CDR1 as SGHRS and CDR2 as YFSETQ. The CDR3 contains 15 residues. CDR3 DNA sequence: TGCGCCAGCAGCTTAGTGGGACAGTTATCCTACGAGCAGTACTTC. Residues: CASSLVGQLSYEQYF.

Comments on this clone: The same CDR3 is also encoded by other DNA sequences in this sample. The chain recombines TRBV5-4 with TRBJ1-2; 10 bases match TRBD1. The J segment lost 4 bases and the V segment lost 3 bases, leaving 9 bases of the junction unmatched. The length of the CDR3 is 16 residues. Germline V gene data show CDR1 as SGHNT and CDR2 as YYREEE (reference sequence). DNA for the CDR3: TGTGCCAGCAGCTCCGCGTTGGGACAGGGGAGCTATGGCTACACCTTC. Translation: CASSSALGQGSYGYTF.